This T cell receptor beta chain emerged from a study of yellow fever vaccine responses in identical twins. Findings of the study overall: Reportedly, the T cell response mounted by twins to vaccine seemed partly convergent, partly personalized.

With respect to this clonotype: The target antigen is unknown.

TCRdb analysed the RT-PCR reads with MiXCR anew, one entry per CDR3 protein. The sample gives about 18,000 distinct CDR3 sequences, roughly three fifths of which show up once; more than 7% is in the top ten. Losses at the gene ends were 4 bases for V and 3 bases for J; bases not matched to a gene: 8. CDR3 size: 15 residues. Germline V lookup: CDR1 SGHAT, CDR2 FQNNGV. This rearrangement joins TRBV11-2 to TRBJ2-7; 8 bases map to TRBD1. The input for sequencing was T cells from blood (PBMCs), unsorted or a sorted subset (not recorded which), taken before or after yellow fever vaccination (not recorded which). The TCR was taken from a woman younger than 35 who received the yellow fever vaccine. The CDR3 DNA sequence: TGTGCCAGCAGCTCCCAGGGACAGGTGGGCTACGAGCAGTACTTC. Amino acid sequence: CASSSQGQVGYEQYF.